The 10 T cell receptor beta chains given below trace back to one sample, sequenced in a study of post-analysis software for immune sequencing data. Study-wide results and caveats: TRBV5-6, TRBV5-1 and TRBV20-1 were among about 5 TRBV segments more frequent in patients than controls.

Their antigens remain unidentified. cDNA libraries for TCR beta contained unique molecular identifiers. TCRdb used MiXCR to reprocess the PCR reads, holding one entry per CDR3 protein. This repertoire shows roughly 570,000 distinct CDR3 sequences, 30% to 40% found once; its top ten account for under 7%. Sequencing was carried out using blood. Receptors originate from a girl aged 2-17 years with multiple sclerosis.

CDR3 DNA: TGCGCCAGCACCTCGACAGGGACCCTCCGGGATACGCAGTATTTT. Its protein is CASTSTGTLRDTQYF. The chain is built from TRBV4-1 and TRBJ2-3; TRBD1 aligns across 7 bases. This CDR3 has 15 residues. Looked up from germline, CDR1 is MGHRA and CDR2 is YSYEKL. The junction had 13 bases not matched to a gene; V was cut back by 7 bases and J by 6 bases.

There are a few counts of this clonotype. The V and J genes are TRBV6-5 and TRBJ1-1; D not certain. The CDR3 consists of 11 residues. Germline V gives CDR1 MNHEY, CDR2 SVGAGI. V dropped 2 bases and J dropped 6 bases, with 4 bases sitting between them. Written as DNA, the CDR3 is TGTGCCAGCAGTTACGGGGCTGAAGCTTTCTTT. Protein product: CASSYGAEAFF.

This chain joins TRBV29-1 and TRBJ2-1; TRBD1 is a possible D gene (5 bases). Per germline, CDR1 SQVTM and CDR2 ANQGSEA. The CDR3 has 14 amino acids. V dropped 4 bases and J dropped 0 bases, with 10 bases sitting between them. CDR3: CSVGTPISYNEQFF. The DNA of the CDR3 is TGCAGCGTTGGGACACCAATCTCCTACAATGAGCAGTTCTTC.

This clonotype has just a few counts. The V gene is TRBV9, the J gene TRBJ1-2; 8 bases are shared with TRBD1. The germline V gene encodes CDR1 SGDLS and CDR2 YYNGEE. This CDR3 region has 16 residues. The ends lost 4 bases at V and 5 bases at J; junction bases unmatched: 13. CDR3 nucleotide sequence: TGTGCCAGCAGCCCGATGGACAGGGATTGGCGTTATGGCTACACCTTC. Amino acids: CASSPMDRDWRYGYTF.

There are a few counts of this clonotype. The chain employs TRBV5-1 and TRBJ2-5, with D perhaps TRBD1 or TRBD2 (5 bases each). Trimming stripped 4 bases from V and 5 bases from J, with 21 bases between. CDR1 is SGHRS, CDR2 YFSETQ, per germline. The CDR3 is 16 residues long. The CDR3 DNA reads TGCGCCAGCAGCCCAAGGGTGGACCCGGGGCAGGAGACCCAGTACTTC. This translates into CASSPRVDPGQETQYF.

This clonotype was seen more than once but under ten times. Germline is not matched at one junction end, which may reflect a read error. The chain couples TRBV3-1 to TRBJ2-5, with unresolved D. The CDR3 contains 12 residues. Germline CDR1 LGHDT, CDR2 YNNKEL (reference sequence). The CDR3 sequence is CAGSQDGKTQYF. The DNA of the CDR3 is TGTGCCGGCAGCCAAGATGGAAAGACCCAGTACTTC.

This chain uses TRBV5-1 with TRBJ2-7; 7 bases map to TRBD2. Germline V gene data show CDR1 as SGHRS and CDR2 as YFSETQ. The V and J ends lost 0 bases and 5 bases, in that order; junction bases with no gene match: 2. The CDR3 is 13 amino acids. The CDR3 loop is CASSLEGGDEQYF. Written as DNA, the CDR3 is TGCGCCAGCAGCTTGGAGGGAGGGGACGAGCAGTACTTC.

The chain joins TRBV20-1 to TRBJ1-2; TRBD1 is a possible D gene (6 bases). CDR1 is DFQATT and CDR2 is SNEGSKA in the germline V gene (reference sequence). Trimming left V 0 bases short and J 7 bases short, with 15 bases between. CDR3 length: 14 amino acids. Written as DNA, the CDR3 is TGCAGTGCTAGAGAGCTCGGGGGGCAGAGTGGCTACACCTTC. Amino acid sequence: CSARELGGQSGYTF.

This chain joins TRBV6-6 and TRBJ2-1, with 7 positions matching TRBD2. Germline V CDR1 and CDR2: MNHNY, SVGAGI (reference sequence). Trimming took 5 bases from V and 9 from J; bases not matched to a gene: 4. This CDR3 contains 12 residues. The CDR3 nucleotides read TGTGCCAGCAGTGACTGGGGGGGTGAGCAGTTCTTC. This translates into CASSDWGGEQFF.

Regarding this clonotype: This may stem from a read error, because a much larger clone lies one nucleotide away. The rearrangement uses TRBV12-3 or TRBV12-4 and TRBJ1-2, with 7 positions matching TRBD1. CDR3 size: 17 residues. The CDR3 DNA is TGTGCCAGCAGACGAGTCTCGTTAGGACAGGAGTTCTATGGCCACACCTTC. Its translation: CASRRVSLGQEFYGHTF.